Below are 25 T cell receptor beta chains sequenced from a single sample in a study of T cells in Graves' hyperthyroidism and ophthalmopathy. RNA transcripts gave rise to amplified TCR beta CDR3 regions. The study used the HTBI primer set for a first-round RT-PCR of the TCR CDR3. From the multiplex PCR reads, TCRdb called clonotypes with MiXCR, one entry per CDR3 protein. The data hold 800,000 or so distinct CDR3 sequences, with 38% observed a single time. Sequenced input: blood. Every receptor here comes from a man younger than 30 with Graves' hyperthyroidism.

V and J are TRBV10-3 and TRBJ1-2, with a weak D call TRBD1 (5 bases). The CDR3 contains 13 residues. Germline CDR1 reads ENHRY; CDR2 reads SYGVKD. V lost 2 bases, J lost 8 bases, and 12 bases lay in between. The DNA of the CDR3 is TGTGCCATCAGTGAGAGGGACCGGGGGGGCTACACCTTC. Translating gives CAISERDRGGYTF.

V usage is TRBV5-1 and J usage is TRBJ2-7; TRBD2 is a possible D gene (5 bases). The CDR3 extends over 15 amino acids. V lost 0 bases and J 5 bases, leaving 15 bases between the germline ends. CDR1 is SGHRS and CDR2 is YFSETQ in the germline V gene. CDR3 nucleotide sequence: TGCGCCAGCAGCTTGGGAGCGGTGTCTCGGAACGAGCAGTACTTC. It codes for CASSLGAVSRNEQYF.

This clonotype came up a few times. V gene TRBV5-1 combines with J gene TRBJ1-5; D unresolved. The CDR3 has 15 amino acids. Germline-derived CDR1 and CDR2 are SGHRS and YFSETQ. The V end was cut by 2 bases, the J end by 3 bases, with 12 bases between. CDR3 in amino acids: CASSLSSSHNQPQHF. The CDR3 nucleotides read TGCGCCAGCAGCTTAAGTTCGAGTCACAATCAGCCCCAGCATTTT.

This clonotype was seen at least ten times. The chain employs TRBV19 and TRBJ1-1; unclear D gene. This CDR3 is 14 amino acids long. With 5 bases removed from V and 4 bases from J, the gap between germline ends came to 14 bases. Germline V gene data show CDR1 as LNHDA and CDR2 as SQIVND (reference sequence). Here the CDR3 reads CASSLGNSLTEAFF. The DNA for the CDR3 is TGTGCCAGTAGTTTAGGGAACAGCCTCACTGAAGCTTTCTTT.

This clonotype was picked up many times. The rearrangement links TRBV4-1 to TRBJ1-5; no reliable D call. The CDR3 has 14 residues. Looked up from germline, CDR1 is MGHRA and CDR2 is YSYEKL. V lost 0 bases and J lost 1, with 4 bases in between. CDR3 bases: TGCGCCAGCAGCCAAGACAGGAGCAATCAGCCCCAGCATTTT. It is translated as CASSQDRSNQPQHF.

This chain links TRBV19 with TRBJ1-6; tentative D call: TRBD1 (5 bases). Trimming pared 4 bases from V and 10 bases from J, leaving 23 bases between. From germline, CDR1 is LNHDA and CDR2 SQIVND (reference sequence). CDR3 length: 17 amino acids. The DNA for the CDR3 is TGTGCCAGTAGTACAGGGCTCGCGCGGGGATGGACGTCACCCCTCCACTTT. It specifies CASSTGLARGWTSPLHF.

This clonotype was seen repeatedly, ten times or more. This chain joins TRBV9 and TRBJ1-1, with D perhaps TRBD1 (6 bases). V lost 0 bases to trimming and J lost 0 bases, with 12 bases between them. The CDR3 has 16 residues. Germline lookup yields CDR1 SGDLS and CDR2 YYNGEE. The CDR3 region has the DNA TGTGCCAGCAGCGTAGGCCCGGGACACATGAACACTGAAGCTTTCTTT. Translated, it gives CASSVGPGHMNTEAFF.

This clonotype has more than one count but fewer than ten. This may be a read error, as it is one base from a much larger clone. The V call is TRBV11-1, the J call TRBJ2-2; no firm D call. Per the germline V gene, CDR1 is SGHAT and CDR2 is FQDESV (reference sequence). This CDR3 is built from 12 residues. V lost 5 bases to trimming and J lost 6 bases, with 7 bases between them. CDR3 DNA sequence: TGTGCCAGCAGCCACCCTTCCGGGGAGCTGTTTTTT. Translated: CASSHPSGELFF. Filled out from reference TRBV11-1 and TRBJ2-2, the complete variable domain reads EAEVAQSPRYKITEKSQAVAFWCDPISGHATLYWYRQILGQGPELLVQFQDESVVDDSQLPKDRFSAERLKGVDSTLKIQPAELGDSAMYLCASSHPSGELFFGEGSRLTVL.

The rearrangement links TRBV4-1 to TRBJ2-6, with D maybe TRBD2 (5 bases). Germline V gene lookup returns CDR1 MGHRA and CDR2 YSYEKL. CDR3 size: 18 residues. V lost 2 bases to trimming and J lost 0 bases, with 14 bases between them. The CDR3 sequence: CASSQPERRSSGANVLTF. CDR3 nucleotide sequence: TGCGCCAGCAGCCAACCGGAGCGGAGGTCCTCTGGGGCCAACGTCCTGACTTTC.

This clonotype was observed a handful of times. The chain carries TRBV19 and TRBJ2-7; 8 positions agree with TRBD1. J was trimmed by 2 bases and V by 6 bases; bases with no gene match: 9. Looked up from germline, CDR1 is LNHDA and CDR2 is SQIVND (reference sequence). This CDR3 spans 15 amino acids. CDR3 loop: CASRKDRAGAYEQYF. The CDR3 nucleotides read TGTGCCAGTAGGAAGGACAGGGCCGGAGCCTACGAGCAGTACTTC.

The chain is built from TRBV6-6 and TRBJ1-5; TRBD1 matches at 7 bases. Germline values: CDR1 MNHNY, CDR2 SVGAGI (reference sequence). The CDR3 consists of 17 residues. Trimming at V came to 5 bases and at J to 1 base, leaving 11 bases not matched to a gene. The CDR3 loop is CASSAGQLTASNQPQHF. The CDR3 DNA reads as TGTGCCAGCAGTGCGGGACAGCTGACCGCGAGCAATCAGCCCCAGCATTTT.

The rearrangement joins TRBV29-1 to TRBJ2-5, with 9 bases aligning to TRBD2. The CDR3 length is 16 residues. Germline V gene lookup returns CDR1 SQVTM and CDR2 ANQGSEA. After removal of 2 bases from V and 2 bases from J, the junction contained 9 bases not matched to a gene. The CDR3 loop reads CSVEIGVAGVQETQYF. Here the CDR3 DNA reads TGCAGCGTTGAAATCGGGGTAGCGGGAGTTCAAGAGACCCAGTACTTC.

With regard to this clonotype: Being one base from a much bigger clone, this may be a read error. This rearrangement joins TRBV10-3 to TRBJ2-7; 11 bases match TRBD2. Germline V gives CDR1 ENHRY, CDR2 SYGVKD. Germline trimming cut 10 bases from V and 2 bases from J; bases unmatched to any gene: 7. The CDR3 totals 14 residues. CDR3: CASSASGGTYEQYF. CDR3 coding DNA: TGTGCCAGCAGCGCTAGCGGGGGGACCTACGAGCAGTACTTC.

The V gene is TRBV10-3, the J gene TRBJ2-5, with 10 bases lining up with TRBD1. Germline V gives CDR1 ENHRY, CDR2 SYGVKD. The CDR3 has 16 residues. V lost 10 bases and J lost 5; bases outside the gene matches: 16. In nucleotides, the CDR3 is TGTGCCACCGGGACAGGGGACAGGGAAGAGGCGGAGACCCAGTACTTC. It encodes CATGTGDREEAETQYF.

This chain joins TRBV10-3 and TRBJ2-7, with 10 bases identical to TRBD1. Germline CDR1 is ENHRY and CDR2 is SYGVKD. The junction had 5 bases not matched to a gene; V was cut back by 10 bases and J by 5 bases. The CDR3 runs 12 residues. For the CDR3, the DNA is TGTGCCACCGGGACAGGGGTACACGAGCAGTACTTC. This sequence encodes CATGTGVHEQYF.

About this clonotype itself: The junction does not match germline at one end; this may be a read error. The gene calls are TRBV7-8 and TRBJ2-2; 8 bases align to TRBD2. The CDR3 is 18 amino acids. Germline-derived CDR1 and CDR2 are SGHVS and FQNEAQ. CDR3 loop: CATSLGPTSGGNTGELFF. The CDR3 region has the DNA TGTGCCACCAGCTTAGGCCCCACGAGCGGGGGCAACACCGGGGAGCTGTTTTTT.

DNA for the CDR3: TGTGCCAGCAGTTACTGGCATCTTAGCTCCTACGAGCAGTACTTC. This translates into CASSYWHLSSYEQYF. V and J are TRBV6-2 or TRBV6-3 and TRBJ2-7; D is undetermined. Germline CDR1 and CDR2: MNHEY and SVGEGT. The V end lost 1 base, the J end lost 0 bases, and 10 bases lay between the germline ends. The CDR3 sequence is 15 residues long.

The chain joins TRBV29-1 to TRBJ1-4; no clear D gene. Germline CDR1 is SQVTM and CDR2 is ANQGSEA. CDR3 length: 12 residues. V lost 8 bases, J lost 6 bases, and 13 bases lay in between. CDR3 DNA: TGCAGCTTGGTATCGTTCGATGAAAAACTGTTTTTT. This gives the protein CSLVSFDEKLFF.

This sequence joins TRBV14 and TRBJ1-2; TRBD1 might be the D (6 bases). V lost 1 base to trimming and J lost 4 bases, with 13 bases between them. This CDR3 comprises 15 residues. Germline CDR1 and CDR2: SGHDN and FVKESK. CDR3 nucleotide sequence: TGTGCCAGCAGCCAAGTCGCAGGGGCGGGCTATGGCTACACCTTC. It specifies CASSQVAGAGYGYTF.

This clonotype was counted only a few times. The genes are TRBV7-8 and TRBJ1-3, with D maybe TRBD1 (6 bases). The germline V gene encodes CDR1 SGHVS and CDR2 FQNEAQ. V was pared by 6 bases and J by 4 bases, with 19 bases between. The CDR3 loop spans 16 amino acids. CDR3 in DNA: TGTGCCAGCAGTCCCCCGCCGACAGGTAGAGGAAACACCATATATTTT. Translating it yields CASSPPPTGRGNTIYF.

The V gene is TRBV20-1, the J gene TRBJ2-7; TRBD1 is a possible D gene (5 bases). Germline V gene lookup returns CDR1 DFQATT and CDR2 SNEGSKA (reference sequence). V dropped 5 bases and J dropped 0 bases, with 17 bases sitting between them. The CDR3 runs 15 residues. The CDR3: CSAPSTWGTSYEQYF. CDR3 nucleotides: TGCAGTGCTCCATCTACCTGGGGCACCTCCTACGAGCAGTACTTC.

This clonotype was seen at least ten times. The chain couples TRBV14 to TRBJ1-1; D is perhaps TRBD1 (5 bases). Per the germline V gene, CDR1 is SGHDN and CDR2 is FVKESK. The CDR3 loop spans 15 amino acids. Between the trimmed V and J ends, which lost 4 bases and 0 bases, there was a span of 12 bases. The CDR3 sequence is CASSPGRTMNTEAFF. The CDR3 DNA reads TGTGCCAGCAGCCCGGGACGGACCATGAACACTGAAGCTTTCTTT.

This clonotype was recorded at least ten times. As the CDR3 is not closed by the conserved phenylalanine or tryptophan, this likely results from a read error. The V and J genes are TRBV29-1 and TRBJ1-2; no clear D. The CDR3 runs 11 residues. V lost 4 bases and J 4 bases, leaving 7 bases between the germline ends. Germline-derived CDR1 and CDR2 are SQVTM and ANQGSEA. CDR3 DNA: TGCAGCGTTGGCTCCACCTATGGCTACACCCTC. Its protein product is CSVGSTYGYTL.

The chain couples TRBV9 to TRBJ2-3, with D unresolved. Trimming shortened V by 0 bases and J by 2 bases, and 7 bases separated the two germline ends. Germline assignment: CDR1 SGDLS and CDR2 YYNGEE. CDR3 length equals 14 residues. For the CDR3, the DNA is TGTGCCAGCAGCGTAGACGGATTCACAGATACGCAGTATTTT. Translated, it gives CASSVDGFTDTQYF.

This clonotype was counted many times. V is TRBV19 and J is TRBJ2-5; a possible D gene is TRBD2 (5 bases). The CDR3 extends over 14 amino acids. Per the germline V gene, CDR1 is LNHDA and CDR2 is SQIVND (reference sequence). Between the trimmed V and J ends, which lost 2 bases and 2 bases, there was a span of 9 bases. CDR3 in amino acids: CASSIRGPQETQYF. In DNA, the CDR3 is TGTGCCAGTAGTATACGAGGGCCACAAGAGACCCAGTACTTC.